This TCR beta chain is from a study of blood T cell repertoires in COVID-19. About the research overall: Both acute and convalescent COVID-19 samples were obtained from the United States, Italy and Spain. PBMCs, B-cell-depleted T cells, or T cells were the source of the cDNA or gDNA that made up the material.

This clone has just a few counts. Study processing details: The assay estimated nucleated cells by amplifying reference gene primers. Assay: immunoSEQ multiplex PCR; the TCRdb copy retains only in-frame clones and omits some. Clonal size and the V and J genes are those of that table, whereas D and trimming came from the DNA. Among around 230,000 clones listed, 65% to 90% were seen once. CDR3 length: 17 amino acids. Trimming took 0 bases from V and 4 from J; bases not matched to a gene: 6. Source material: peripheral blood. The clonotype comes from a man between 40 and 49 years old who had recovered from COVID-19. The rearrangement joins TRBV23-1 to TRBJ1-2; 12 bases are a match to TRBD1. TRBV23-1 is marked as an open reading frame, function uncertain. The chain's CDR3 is CASSQSGRDRGLYGYTF. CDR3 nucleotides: TGCGCCAGCAGTCAATCGGGCCGGGACAGGGGGCTCTATGGCTACACCTTC.